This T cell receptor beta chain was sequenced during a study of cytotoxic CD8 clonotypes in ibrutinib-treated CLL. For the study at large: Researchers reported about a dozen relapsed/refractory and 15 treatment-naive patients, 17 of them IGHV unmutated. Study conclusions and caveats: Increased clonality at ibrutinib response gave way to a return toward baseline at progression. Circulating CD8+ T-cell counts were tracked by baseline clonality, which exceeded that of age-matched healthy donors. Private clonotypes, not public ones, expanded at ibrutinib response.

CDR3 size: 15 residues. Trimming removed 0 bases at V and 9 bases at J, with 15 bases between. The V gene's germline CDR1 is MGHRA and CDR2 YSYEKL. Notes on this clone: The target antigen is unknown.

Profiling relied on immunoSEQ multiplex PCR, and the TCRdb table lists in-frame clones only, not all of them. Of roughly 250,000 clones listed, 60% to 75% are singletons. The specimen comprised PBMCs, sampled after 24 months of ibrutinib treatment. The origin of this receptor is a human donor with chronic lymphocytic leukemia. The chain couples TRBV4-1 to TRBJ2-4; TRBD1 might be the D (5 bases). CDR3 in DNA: TGCGCCAGCAGCCAAGACAGGGTCCTTTCGAGCATTCAGTACTTC. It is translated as CASSQDRVLSSIQYF.